This T cell receptor beta chain was retrieved from a study of T-cell reconstitution after alpha-beta-depleted transplantation in children. General study findings and limits: From surviving recipient T cells and thymic progenitors came the high day-60 TCRbeta diversity observed in some patients. It was newly produced T cells that mostly accounted for T-cell counts and diversity one year after transplant. Two months or so post-transplant, alpha-beta T cells reportedly derived from several hundred expanded graft clones.

The library targeted TCRbeta and was prepared with unique molecular identifiers. TCRdb used MiXCR to reprocess the PCR reads, holding one entry per CDR3 protein. The table has hundreds of thousands of distinct CDR3 sequences, roughly 23% seen once. Germline V gene data show CDR1 as KGHDR and CDR2 as SFDVKD. The CDR3 has 19 amino acids. V was clipped by 5 bases and J by 1 base, with 24 bases between them. Of note for this clonotype: As yet, its antigen is unknown.

The sequence came from a boy under two years old who had a stem cell transplant for acute myeloid leukemia, so the T cells may come from the graft donor. The sample consisted of PBMCs, mostly from graft donor cells, taken 360 days after TCRalphabeta/CD19-depleted stem cell transplant. V usage is TRBV24-1 and J usage is TRBJ2-3, with D perhaps matching TRBD2 (5 bases). The CDR3 loop is CATSAPEFRPDLGTDTQYF. CDR3 nucleotide sequence: TGTGCCACCAGTGCCCCAGAGTTTCGCCCGGACTTGGGCACAGATACGCAGTATTTT.